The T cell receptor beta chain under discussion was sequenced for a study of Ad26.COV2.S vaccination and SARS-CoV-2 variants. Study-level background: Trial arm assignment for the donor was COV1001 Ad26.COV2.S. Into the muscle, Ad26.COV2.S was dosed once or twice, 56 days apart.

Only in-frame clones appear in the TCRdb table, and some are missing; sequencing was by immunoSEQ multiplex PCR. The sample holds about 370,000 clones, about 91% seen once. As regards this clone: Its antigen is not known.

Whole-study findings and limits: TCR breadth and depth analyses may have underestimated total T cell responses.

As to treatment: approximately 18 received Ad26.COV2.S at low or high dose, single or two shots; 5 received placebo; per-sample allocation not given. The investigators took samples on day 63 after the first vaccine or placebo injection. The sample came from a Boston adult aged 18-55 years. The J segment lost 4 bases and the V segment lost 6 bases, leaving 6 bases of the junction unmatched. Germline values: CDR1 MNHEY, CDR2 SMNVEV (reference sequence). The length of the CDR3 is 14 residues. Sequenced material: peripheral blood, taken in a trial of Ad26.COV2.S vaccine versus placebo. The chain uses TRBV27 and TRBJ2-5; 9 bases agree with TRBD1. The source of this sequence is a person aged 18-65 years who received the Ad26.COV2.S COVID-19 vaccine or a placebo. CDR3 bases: TGTGCCAGCAGATCGACAGGGGGAGGAGAGACCCAGTACTTC. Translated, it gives CASRSTGGGETQYF.